The clone carrying this T cell receptor beta chain was counted a few times. Its antigen is as yet unknown. Data came from immunoSEQ multiplex PCR; TCRdb stores just in-frame clones and leaves some out. The sample has 550,000 to 700,000 clones, roughly 72% seen once; the top ten hold roughly 2%. The data were obtained in a study of shared clonotypes between healthy human individuals. Points from the study as a whole: Only blood was sampled, and tissue TCR repertoires likely differ from blood ones. What rarefaction showed was incomplete sorted-subset sequencing despite large depth. Naive CD4 clonotypes were shared across several donors at 4.5% to 6.5%.

V was clipped by 7 bases and J by 4 bases, with 17 bases between them. This CDR3 comprises 15 residues. The germline V gene has CDR1 MDHEN and CDR2 SYDVKM. Donors comprised only Caucasian adults living in Nashville, Tennessee. The sequence was collected from a woman in her 30s in good health. The rearrangement joins TRBV28 to TRBJ2-1; the D gene is possibly TRBD1 (5 bases). Sequenced material: memory CD4+ T cells sorted from blood. Subset specified: CD45RA-negative fraction. CDR3 sequence (DNA): TGTGCCAGCAAGGGCCAGGGTGGACGGTACAATGAGCAGTTCTTC. Amino acid sequence: CASKGQGGRYNEQFF.